This section outlines one T cell receptor (beta chain) sequence together with its context. In germline, CDR1 is SGHNT, CDR2 YYREEE (reference sequence). The CDR3 spans 17 residues. Trimming removed 0 bases at V and 0 bases at J, with 10 bases between. The immunoSEQ assay was v3. Sequenced by immunoSEQ multiplex PCR; TCRdb stores in-frame clones only, minus some. The table lists under 70,000 clones, 73% of them singletons, with about 2% in the top ten. The sample comes from a study of TIL therapy for anti-PD-1-resistant metastatic lung cancer. Turning to the study itself: Most patients had lung adenocarcinoma.

Time point defined: pre-treatment sample, taken before nivolumab and TIL therapy. This chain uses TRBV5-4 with TRBJ2-6; no definite D call. The material was blood, obtained at baseline. This receptor was taken from a person aged 30 to 80 with non-small cell lung cancer. The CDR3 region is CASSLDPGHSGANVLTF. The CDR3 nucleotides are TGTGCCAGCAGCTTGGATCCGGGCCACTCTGGGGCCAACGTCCTGACTTTC.